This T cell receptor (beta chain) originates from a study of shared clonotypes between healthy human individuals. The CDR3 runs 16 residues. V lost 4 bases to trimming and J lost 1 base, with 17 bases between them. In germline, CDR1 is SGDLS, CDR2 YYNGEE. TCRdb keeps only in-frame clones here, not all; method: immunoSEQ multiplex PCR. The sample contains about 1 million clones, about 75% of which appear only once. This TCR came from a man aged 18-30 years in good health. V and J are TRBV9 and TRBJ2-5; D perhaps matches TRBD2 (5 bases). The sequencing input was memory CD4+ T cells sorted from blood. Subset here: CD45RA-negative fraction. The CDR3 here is CASSPFAGSAQETQYF. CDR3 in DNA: TGTGCCAGCAGCCCCTTCGCTGGTAGCGCCCAAGAGACCCAGTACTTC.